This TCR beta chain was recorded in a study of shared clonotypes between healthy human individuals. The protocol was immunoSEQ multiplex PCR, while the TCRdb copy is restricted to in-frame clones and leaves out a portion. This sample has about 2.3 million clones, with approximately 90% found just once. This clone appeared once. This TCR came from a young man in good health. Some clones in this sample may be carry-over from other donors' samples. The sequenced sample consisted of naive CD4+ T cells from PBMCs. The subset is: CD45RA+ positively selected.

CDR3: CASSSGQKQETQYF. The CDR3 DNA reads as TGTGCCAGCAGCTCGGGCCAAAAACAAGAGACCCAGTACTTC. The rearrangement links TRBV5-4 to TRBJ2-5; D gene unclear. The V and J ends lost 3 bases and 2 bases respectively, with 11 bases between them. The CDR3 loop spans 14 amino acids. Germline V gene lookup returns CDR1 SGHNT and CDR2 YYREEE (reference sequence).